The 24 T cell receptor beta chains presented below share a single source sample, sequenced in a study of T cell clonotyping in hematopoietic cell transplantation. Assay used: immunoSEQ multiplex PCR; TCRdb lists only in-frame clones, some missing. The table shows about 45,000 clones, with approximately 82% occurring only once. Noted time point: recipient sample about 28 days before transplant, after cytoreduction. Here the sequenced sample was peripheral blood mononuclear cells, taken before stem cell transplant. These receptors came from a man between 60 and 70 years old with myelodysplastic syndrome. Some clones in this sample may be carry-over from other donors' samples.

The gene calls are TRBV18 and TRBJ1-2; D unclear. V was pared by 6 bases and J by 8 bases, with 10 bases between. The CDR3 sequence is 11 residues long. Germline V lookup: CDR1 KGHSH, CDR2 LQKENI. CDR3 DNA: TGTGCCAGCTCCTCCAGGAGCGGCTACACCTTC. Protein sequence: CASSSRSGYTF. Full variable domain (rest looked up from reference TRBV18 and TRBJ1-2): NAGVMQNPRHLVRRRGQEARLRCSPMKGHSHVYWYRQLPEEGLKFMVYLQKENIIDESGMPKERFSAEFPKEGPSILRIQQVVRGDSAAYFCASSSRSGYTFGSGTRLTVV.

This chain uses TRBV6-5 with TRBJ1-1, with 11 bases matching TRBD1. J was trimmed by 4 bases and V by 6 bases; bases with no gene match: 7. This CDR3 spans 15 amino acids. Germline V gene data show CDR1 as MNHEY and CDR2 as SVGAGI. The CDR3 loop is CASSPSGQGGTEAFF. The CDR3, as DNA: TGTGCCAGCAGCCCGTCGGGACAGGGGGGCACTGAAGCTTTCTTT.

J is TRBJ1-2 and V is TRBV9; D not certain. Germline V gene data show CDR1 as SGDLS and CDR2 as YYNGEE. This CDR3 spans 15 amino acids. The V end was cut by 2 bases, the J end by 0 bases, with 11 bases between. The CDR3 coding sequence is TGTGCCAGCAGCGTTTCTGATCGTGCTAACTATGGCTACACCTTC. Residues: CASSVSDRANYGYTF.

This clone occurred a few times. The V call is TRBV9, the J call TRBJ1-3, with 9 bases identical to TRBD1. Losses at the gene ends were 0 bases for V and 7 bases for J; bases not matched to a gene: 8. CDR3 length equals 16 residues. Germline CDR1 SGDLS, CDR2 YYNGEE. This CDR3 reads CASSVGGQGESNTIYF. In DNA, the CDR3 is TGTGCCAGCAGCGTAGGGGGACAGGGAGAGTCGAACACCATATATTTT.

CDR3 nucleotide sequence: TGTGCCAGCAGACGGGACTCCACCGGGGAGCTGTTTTTT. Its protein is CASRRDSTGELFF. The chain employs TRBV6-4 and TRBJ2-2; weak D call: TRBD2 (6 bases). Trimming removed 6 bases from V and 4 bases from J, with 9 bases in between. Germline V CDR1 and CDR2: MRHNA, SNTAGT. The CDR3 runs 13 residues.

This chain links TRBV13 with TRBJ1-2; 11 nucleotides align to TRBD1. V dropped 2 bases and J dropped 7; count of bases not matched to a gene: 6. The CDR3 contains 15 residues. The germline gives CDR1 PRHDT, CDR2 FYEKMQ (reference sequence). The CDR3 DNA is TGTGCCAGCAGCTTATACGGACAGGGGGCGGCTGGCTACACCTTC. The encoded protein is CASSLYGQGAAGYTF.

The V and J genes are TRBV6-5 and TRBJ1-2; possibly TRBD1 for D (5 bases). This CDR3 spans 13 amino acids. V was clipped by 8 bases and J by 7 bases, with 17 bases between them. CDR1 is MNHEY, CDR2 SVGAGI, per germline. The DNA of the CDR3 is TGTGCCAGCTCTCGAGGGACCCTGGGTGGCTACACCTTC. Encoded protein: CASSRGTLGGYTF.

The V call is TRBV27, the J call TRBJ2-5, with TRBD2 matching over 9 bases. V dropped 5 bases and J dropped 5; count of bases not matched to a gene: 6. This CDR3 contains 14 residues. From germline, CDR1 is MNHEY and CDR2 SMNVEV (reference sequence). CDR3 DNA sequence: TGTGCCAGCAGTCTAGCGGGGTCCGGGGAGACCCAGTACTTC. Residues: CASSLAGSGETQYF.

V gene TRBV2 combines with J gene TRBJ1-6, with TRBD1 identical over 7 bases. The trim removed 6 bases at V and 9 bases at J, leaving 14 bases unmatched. The CDR3 is made up of 16 amino acids. The V gene's germline CDR1 is SNHLY and CDR2 FYNNEI. Written as DNA, the CDR3 is TGTGCCAGCAGGAATACCCGTAGGGGGCAAGGTTCACCCCTCCACTTT. It translates to CASRNTRRGQGSPLHF.

This sequence joins TRBV5-4 and TRBJ2-5, with 12 positions matching TRBD1. Germline loops: CDR1 SGHNT, CDR2 YYREEE (reference sequence). This CDR3 spans 16 amino acids. With V trimmed by 5 bases and J by 3 bases, 8 bases remained unmatched. The CDR3 bases are TGTGCCAGCAGTCGCGTCGGGACAGGGGGCGAAGAGACCCAGTACTTC. Amino acids: CASSRVGTGGEETQYF.

The J gene is TRBJ1-1, the V gene TRBV6-5, with D possibly matching TRBD1 (5 bases). CDR3 length: 15 amino acids. Germline loops: CDR1 MNHEY, CDR2 SVGAGI. V was trimmed by 5 bases and J by 6 bases, leaving 19 bases between them. The CDR3 region is CASSVTPWGWAEAFF. The CDR3 DNA reads as TGTGCCAGCAGTGTGACCCCTTGGGGGTGGGCTGAAGCTTTCTTT.

The chain carries TRBV29-1 and TRBJ2-1; possibly TRBD1 for D (5 bases). Germline V lookup: CDR1 SQVTM, CDR2 ANQGSEA. The CDR3 loop spans 13 amino acids. Trimming shortened V by 3 bases and J by 3 bases, and 9 bases separated the two germline ends. The CDR3 reads CSVDLTGYNEQFF. The CDR3 DNA reads TGCAGCGTTGACCTAACAGGCTACAATGAGCAGTTCTTC.

V usage is TRBV19 and J usage is TRBJ2-7; the D gene is possibly TRBD2 (6 bases). This CDR3 contains 14 residues. Trimming took 6 bases from V and 2 from J, leaving 14 bases between them. Germline loops: CDR1 LNHDA, CDR2 SQIVND (reference sequence). The CDR3 DNA reads TGTGCCAGTAGCCTGCGGGACGGGGCCTACGAGCAGTACTTC. Its translation is CASSLRDGAYEQYF.

By proportion, this clone is medium-sized. The chain joins TRBV19 to TRBJ1-6, with D perhaps matching TRBD1 (6 bases). The CDR3 runs to 14 residues. Germline V gene data show CDR1 as LNHDA and CDR2 as SQIVND (reference sequence). With 5 bases removed from V and 7 bases from J, the gap between germline ends came to 12 bases. The CDR3 DNA sequence: TGTGCCAGTAGTCGGGGGCTGGGGAATTCACCCCTCCACTTT. The encoded protein is CASSRGLGNSPLHF. Full variable domain (missing parts from reference TRBV19 and TRBJ1-6): DGGITQSPKYLFRKEGQNVTLSCEQNLNHDAMYWYRQDPGQGLRLIYYSQIVNDFQKGDIAEGYSVSREKKESFPLTVTSAQKNPTAFYLCASSRGLGNSPLHFGNGTRLTVT.

In this sample, this clone turned up once. This chain uses TRBV7-8 with TRBJ1-2; unclear D gene. The CDR3 runs to 12 residues. V gave up 2 bases and J gave up 3 bases, with 4 bases separating them. Germline V gene sequence: CDR1 SGHVS, CDR2 FQNEAQ. CDR3 region: CASSLNHYGYTF. The CDR3 coding sequence is TGTGCCAGCAGCTTAAACCACTATGGCTACACCTTC. The entire variable domain, with the rest obtained from reference TRBV7-8 and TRBJ1-2, is as follows: GAGVSQSPRYKVAKRGQDVALRCDPISGHVSLFWYQQALGQGPEFLTYFQNEAQLDKSGLPSDRFFAERPEGSVSTLKIQRTQQEDSAVYLCASSLNHYGYTFGSGTRLTVV.

The J gene is TRBJ1-4, the V gene TRBV4-3; possible D gene TRBD1, 5 bases. The germline V gene encodes CDR1 LGHNA and CDR2 YSLEER. Trimming removed 1 base from V and 8 bases from J, with 23 bases in between. This CDR3 has 18 amino acids. In nucleotides, the CDR3 is TGCGCCAGCAGCCAAGCGTCGAATAACAGGTGGCGGGGGGAAAAACTGTTTTTT. Its protein product is CASSQASNNRWRGEKLFF.

The chain employs TRBV28 and TRBJ2-5; 7 bases fit TRBD1. Germline V lookup: CDR1 MDHEN, CDR2 SYDVKM. J lost 4 bases, V lost 5 bases, and 4 bases had no gene match. The CDR3 is made up of 13 amino acids. The CDR3 coding sequence is TGTGCCAGCAGTGAGGGACAGCGAGAGACCCAGTACTTC. Residues: CASSEGQRETQYF.

The rearrangement uses TRBV5-1 and TRBJ2-2; D is possibly TRBD1 (6 bases). V lost 5 bases to trimming and J lost 0 bases, with 11 bases between them. Germline V CDR1 and CDR2: SGHRS, YFSETQ. The CDR3 sequence is 15 residues long. CDR3 nucleotide sequence: TGCGCCAGCAGACCCGGGACAACGAACACCGGGGAGCTGTTTTTT. Amino acid sequence: CASRPGTTNTGELFF.

This chain links TRBV30 with TRBJ1-5; D uncertain. Trimming shortened V by 5 bases and J by 4 bases, and 12 bases separated the two germline ends. Germline V CDR1 and CDR2: GTSNPN, SVGIG (reference sequence). This CDR3 has 13 residues. CDR3 sequence: CAWGSDLNQPQHF. The CDR3, as DNA: TGTGCCTGGGGTTCAGACCTTAATCAGCCCCAGCATTTT.

This clone was detected once. The chain uses TRBV10-3 and TRBJ1-4, with D perhaps TRBD1 (5 bases). This CDR3 comprises 14 residues. Germline V gives CDR1 ENHRY, CDR2 SYGVKD. The V gene lost 5 bases and the J gene lost 4 bases, with 11 bases spanning the gap. The CDR3 DNA is TGTGCCATCAGTTCGGGGGGGGTTAATGAAAAACTGTTTTTT. Translation: CAISSGGVNEKLFF.

This chain joins TRBV30 and TRBJ1-4; 7 bases match TRBD1. Germline V CDR1 and CDR2: GTSNPN, SVGIG (reference sequence). V gave up 1 base and J gave up 7 bases; unmatched junction bases: 3. The length of the CDR3 is 13 residues. The DNA for the CDR3 is TGTGCCTGGAGTGGAAACAGGGGTGAAAAACTGTTTTTT. Amino acids: CAWSGNRGEKLFF.

This clone was picked up one time. The chain combines TRBV7-2 with TRBJ1-5, with D unresolved. Per germline, CDR1 SGHTA and CDR2 FQGNSA. The CDR3 loop spans 13 amino acids. The V and J ends lost 4 bases and 6 bases respectively, with 10 bases between them. CDR3 sequence: CASSSERGQPQHF. As DNA, the CDR3 is TGTGCCAGCAGCTCAGAACGGGGTCAGCCCCAGCATTTT.

This rearrangement joins TRBV9 to TRBJ2-7; D unresolved. Between the trimmed V and J ends, which lost 0 bases and 5 bases, there was a span of 15 bases. This CDR3 has 15 amino acids. The germline V gene has CDR1 SGDLS and CDR2 YYNGEE. The CDR3 loop is CASSVAASNWDEQYF. CDR3 nucleotide sequence: TGTGCCAGCAGCGTAGCAGCCTCCAATTGGGACGAGCAGTACTTC.

The rearrangement uses TRBV21-1 and TRBJ1-2. TRBV21-1 counts as a pseudogene. CDR3 length: 16 residues. This CDR3 reads CASSKVRAGPNYGYTF. The CDR3 coding sequence is TGTGCCAGCAGCAAAGTAAGGGCTGGCCCCAACTATGGCTACACCTTC.